This TCR beta chain was profiled in a study of T cell responses to AZD1222 COVID-19 vaccine. V shed 0 bases and J shed 5 bases, with 13 bases lying between them. The length of the CDR3 is 15 residues. Germline V gene lookup returns CDR1 SGHDT and CDR2 YYEEEE. Data came from immunoSEQ multiplex PCR; TCRdb stores just in-frame clones and leaves some out. The top ten clones hold around 22% of a sample with some 130,000 clones, 86% of them seen once. The sample in question was peripheral blood, obtained on day 0 of AZD1222 vaccination. The J gene is TRBJ2-3, the V gene TRBV5-6, with D possibly matching TRBD1 (5 bases). This sequence was found in an adult in good health. CDR3 sequence (DNA): TGTGCCAGCAGCTTGGGGGGTCAGGGAATAGATACGCAGTATTTT. It is translated as CASSLGGQGIDTQYF.